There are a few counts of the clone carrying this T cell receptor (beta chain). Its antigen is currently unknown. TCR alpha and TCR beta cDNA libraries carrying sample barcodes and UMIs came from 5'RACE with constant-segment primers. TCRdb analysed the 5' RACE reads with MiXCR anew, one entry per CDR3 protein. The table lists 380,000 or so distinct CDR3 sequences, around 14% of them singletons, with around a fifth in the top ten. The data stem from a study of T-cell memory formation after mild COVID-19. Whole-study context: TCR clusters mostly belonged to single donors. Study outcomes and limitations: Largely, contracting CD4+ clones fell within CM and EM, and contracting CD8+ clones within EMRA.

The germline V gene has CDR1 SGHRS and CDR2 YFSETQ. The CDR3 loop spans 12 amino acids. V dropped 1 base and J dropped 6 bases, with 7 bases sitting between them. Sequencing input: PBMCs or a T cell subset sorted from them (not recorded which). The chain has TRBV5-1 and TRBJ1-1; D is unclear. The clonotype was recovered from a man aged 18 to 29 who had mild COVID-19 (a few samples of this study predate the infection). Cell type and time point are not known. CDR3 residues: CASSLRGPEAFF. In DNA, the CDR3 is TGCGCCAGCAGCTTGCGGGGTCCTGAAGCTTTCTTT.